This TCR beta chain was observed in a study of human T cells and chemical hapten exposure. V shed 1 base, J shed 12 bases, and the junction held 7 bases outside the gene matches. Per the germline V gene, CDR1 is DFQATT and CDR2 is SNEGSKA (reference sequence). This CDR3 comprises 13 residues. TCRdb independently ran MiXCR on the RACE reads; one entry per CDR3 protein. The table shows some 38,000 distinct CDR3 sequences, with around 9.5% occurring only once. The table lists this clonotype with a few counts. The time point: patch test 3, about 24 weeks after DPC sensitization. The treatment was: therapeutic diphenylcyclopropenone sensitization with weekly scalp DPC. RNA extraction used unfractionated whole blood as the source of total RNA. Each donor was an alopecia patient between 18 and 70 years of age who qualified for DPC.

The chain employs TRBV20-1 and TRBJ2-4; TRBD2 matches 9 bases. The source material was whole blood, sampled in connection with sensitization to the hapten diphenylcyclopropenone (DPC). The origin of this receptor is a man aged 45-60 years with alopecia areata. Some clones in this sample may be carry-over from other donors' samples. DNA of the CDR3: TGCAGTGCTAGAGTAGCGGGGGCCCTAGGTCAGTACTTC. Amino acids: CSARVAGALGQYF.